This paragraph reports one T cell receptor beta chain. It has no known antigen specificity. No clone much larger than this one lies a single base away; base qualities are absent. The sample belongs to a study of T-cell reconstitution after alpha-beta-depleted transplantation in children (dated by TCRdb to 2016 to 2017). For the wider study: Using TCR repertoire profiling, the study quantitatively followed how T-cell immune reconstitution unfolded in children after TCRalphabeta/CD19-depleted allogeneic hematopoietic cell transplantation.

The germline ends are 16 bases apart after V is trimmed by 4 bases and J by 6 bases. The CDR3 contains 14 residues, cysteine and phenylalanine counted. Only CDR3 DNA is held: 42 bases, read in frame from base 1. CDR1 and CDR2 were assigned from the germline V gene as SGHTA and FQGNSA. Library method: PCR. The listed sequencing device is Illumina HiSeq 2500. Molecular barcoding was employed in the preparation of TCR libraries, with unique molecular identifiers being used to normalize TCRbeta repertoire quantification. Clones were called with MiXCR by TCRdb after fastp trimmed the public reads at Q25, and only in-frame beta chains were retained. Rows merge per CDR3 protein into single entries with the most common DNA and genes. In this sample the table shows about 500,000 distinct CDR3 sequences, 30% to 35% of which occur a single time. The ten largest clones represent around 2.4% of the sample.

The source of this sequence is a human donor who donated a stem cell graft to a child with aplastic anemia. The material was PBMCs from the stem cell graft donor, obtained from the stem cell graft. Rearrangement joined TRBV7-2 to TRBJ2-7, with the D gene possibly TRBD1 or TRBD2, each one fitting 5 bases. The bases read TGTGCCAGCAGCTCCCGGGGCGGAACTTTCGAGCAGTACTTC. It codes for CASSSRGGTFEQYF.